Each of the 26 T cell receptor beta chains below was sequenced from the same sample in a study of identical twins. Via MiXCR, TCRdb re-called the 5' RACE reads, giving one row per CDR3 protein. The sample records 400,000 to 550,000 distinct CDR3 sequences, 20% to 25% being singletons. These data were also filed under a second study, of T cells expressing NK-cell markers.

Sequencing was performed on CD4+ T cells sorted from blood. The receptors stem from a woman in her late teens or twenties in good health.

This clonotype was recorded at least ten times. CDR3: CASSPPDVEQYF. The CDR3 coding sequence is TGCGCCAGCAGCCCGCCTGACGTCGAGCAGTACTTC. The chain has TRBV5-1 and TRBJ2-7, with D hard to call. V was pared by 4 bases and J by 6 bases, with 11 bases between. This CDR3 region has 12 residues. The germline CDR1 and CDR2 sequences are SGHRS and YFSETQ.

CDR3 bases: TGCGCCAGCAGCTTGGCTATGGCTACCCCCGGGCAGTACTTC. This translates into CASSLAMATPGQYF. The chain links TRBV5-1 to TRBJ2-7; unclear D gene. The CDR3 is 14 amino acids. The germline V and J ends were trimmed by 0 bases and 9 bases, with 16 bases remaining between them. Germline CDR1 and CDR2: SGHRS and YFSETQ.

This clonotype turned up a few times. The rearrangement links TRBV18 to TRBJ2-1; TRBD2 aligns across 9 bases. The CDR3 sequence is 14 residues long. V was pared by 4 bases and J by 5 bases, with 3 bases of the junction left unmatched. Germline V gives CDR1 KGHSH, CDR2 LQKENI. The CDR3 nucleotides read TGTGCCAGCTCACGGACTAGCGCCAACAATGAGCAGTTCTTC. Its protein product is CASSRTSANNEQFF.

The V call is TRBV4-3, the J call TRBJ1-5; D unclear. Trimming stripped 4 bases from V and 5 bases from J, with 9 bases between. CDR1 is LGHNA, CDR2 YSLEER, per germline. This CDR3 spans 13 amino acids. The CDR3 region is CASSRIVDQPQHF. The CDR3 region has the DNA TGCGCCAGCAGCCGAATCGTAGATCAGCCCCAGCATTTT.

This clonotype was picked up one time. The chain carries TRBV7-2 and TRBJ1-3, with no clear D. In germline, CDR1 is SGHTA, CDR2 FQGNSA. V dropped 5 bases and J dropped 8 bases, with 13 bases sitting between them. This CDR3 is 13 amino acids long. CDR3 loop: CASSPRWGDTIYF. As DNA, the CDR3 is TGTGCCAGCAGCCCCCGGTGGGGAGACACCATATATTTT.

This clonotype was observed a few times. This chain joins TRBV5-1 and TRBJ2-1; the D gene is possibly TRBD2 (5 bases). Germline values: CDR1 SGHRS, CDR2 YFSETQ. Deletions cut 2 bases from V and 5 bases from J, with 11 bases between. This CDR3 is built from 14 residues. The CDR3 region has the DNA TGCGCCAGCAGCTTAACAGCCGGGGACAATGAGCAGTTCTTC. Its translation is CASSLTAGDNEQFF.

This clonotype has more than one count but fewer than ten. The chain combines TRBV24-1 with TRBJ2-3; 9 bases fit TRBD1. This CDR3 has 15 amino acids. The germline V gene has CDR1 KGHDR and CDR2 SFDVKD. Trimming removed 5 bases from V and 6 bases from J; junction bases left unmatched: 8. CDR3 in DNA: TGTGCCACCAGTGCCCCGGGACAGGGTGCGGATACGCAGTATTTT. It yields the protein CATSAPGQGADTQYF.

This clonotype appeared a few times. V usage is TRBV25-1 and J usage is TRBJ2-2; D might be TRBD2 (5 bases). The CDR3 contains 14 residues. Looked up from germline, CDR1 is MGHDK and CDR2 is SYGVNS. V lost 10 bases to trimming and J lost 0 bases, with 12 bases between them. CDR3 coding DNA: TGTGCCATCGGGATCTCCCCGAACACCGGGGAGCTGTTTTTT. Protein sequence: CAIGISPNTGELFF.

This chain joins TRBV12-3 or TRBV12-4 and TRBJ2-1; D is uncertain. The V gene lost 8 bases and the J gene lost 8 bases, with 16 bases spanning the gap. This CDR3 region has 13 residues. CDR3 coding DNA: TGTGCCAGCGGAGTCTTCCAGGCCTATGAGCAGTTCTTC. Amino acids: CASGVFQAYEQFF.

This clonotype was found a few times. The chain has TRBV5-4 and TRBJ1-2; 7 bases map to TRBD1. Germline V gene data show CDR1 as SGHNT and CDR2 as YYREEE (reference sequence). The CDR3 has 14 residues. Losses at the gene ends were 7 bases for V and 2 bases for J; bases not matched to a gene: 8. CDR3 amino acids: CASGDGGQNYGYTF. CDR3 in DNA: TGTGCCAGCGGGGATGGGGGACAGAACTATGGCTACACCTTC.

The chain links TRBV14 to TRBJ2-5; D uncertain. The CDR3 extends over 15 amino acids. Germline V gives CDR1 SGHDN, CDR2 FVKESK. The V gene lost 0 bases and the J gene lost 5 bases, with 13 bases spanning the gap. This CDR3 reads CASSQDIQLRETQYF. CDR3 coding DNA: TGTGCCAGCAGCCAAGATATACAGCTTAGGGAGACCCAGTACTTC.

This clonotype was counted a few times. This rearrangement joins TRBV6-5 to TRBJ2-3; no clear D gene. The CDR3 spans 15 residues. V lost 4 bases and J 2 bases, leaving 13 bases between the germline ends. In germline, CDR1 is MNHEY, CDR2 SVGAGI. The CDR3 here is CASSSRLQNTDTQYF. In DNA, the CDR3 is TGTGCCAGCAGTTCCAGACTGCAGAACACAGATACGCAGTATTTT.

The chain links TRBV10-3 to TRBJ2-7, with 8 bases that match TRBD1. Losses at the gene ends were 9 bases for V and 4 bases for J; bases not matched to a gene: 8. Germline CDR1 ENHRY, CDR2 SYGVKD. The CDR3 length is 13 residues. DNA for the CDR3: TGTGCCATTTCCTGGGACAGGAGATACGAGCAGTACTTC. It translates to CAISWDRRYEQYF.

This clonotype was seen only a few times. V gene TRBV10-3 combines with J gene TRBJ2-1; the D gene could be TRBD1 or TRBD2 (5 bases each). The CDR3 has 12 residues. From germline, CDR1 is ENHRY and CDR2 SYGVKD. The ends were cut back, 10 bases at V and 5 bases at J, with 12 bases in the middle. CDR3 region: CATMGDHNEQFF. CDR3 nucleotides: TGTGCCACCATGGGGGACCACAATGAGCAGTTCTTC.

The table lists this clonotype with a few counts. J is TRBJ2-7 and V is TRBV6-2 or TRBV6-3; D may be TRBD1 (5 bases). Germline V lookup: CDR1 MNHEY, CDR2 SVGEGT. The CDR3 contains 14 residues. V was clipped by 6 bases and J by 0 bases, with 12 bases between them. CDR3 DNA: TGTGCCAGCAGCCGTCCAAGGGGCTCCTACGAGCAGTACTTC. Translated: CASSRPRGSYEQYF.

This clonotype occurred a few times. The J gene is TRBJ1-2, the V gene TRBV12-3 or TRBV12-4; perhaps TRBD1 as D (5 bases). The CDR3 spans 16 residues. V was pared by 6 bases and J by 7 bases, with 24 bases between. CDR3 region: CASSPPGAGRGGGYTF. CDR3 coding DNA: TGTGCCAGCAGCCCGCCGGGTGCAGGAAGGGGAGGTGGCTACACCTTC.

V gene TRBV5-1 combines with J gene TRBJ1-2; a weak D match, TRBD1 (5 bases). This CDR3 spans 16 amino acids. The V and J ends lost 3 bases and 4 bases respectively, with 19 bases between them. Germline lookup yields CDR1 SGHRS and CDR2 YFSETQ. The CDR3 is CASSWTTNRGVYGYTF. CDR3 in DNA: TGCGCCAGCAGCTGGACGACCAACCGGGGGGTCTATGGCTACACCTTC.

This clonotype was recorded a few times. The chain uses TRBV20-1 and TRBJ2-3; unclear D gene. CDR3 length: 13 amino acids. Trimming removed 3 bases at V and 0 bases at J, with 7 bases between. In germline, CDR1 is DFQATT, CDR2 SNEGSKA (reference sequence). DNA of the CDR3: TGCAGTGCTAGTTCGCCCAGCACAGATACGCAGTATTTT. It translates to CSASSPSTDTQYF.

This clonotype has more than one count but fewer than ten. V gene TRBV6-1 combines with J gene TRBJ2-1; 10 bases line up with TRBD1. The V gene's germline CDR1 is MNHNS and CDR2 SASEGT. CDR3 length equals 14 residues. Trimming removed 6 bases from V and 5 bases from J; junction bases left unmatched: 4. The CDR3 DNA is TGTGCCAGCAGACCGGGACAGGGGAACAATGAGCAGTTCTTC. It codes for CASRPGQGNNEQFF.

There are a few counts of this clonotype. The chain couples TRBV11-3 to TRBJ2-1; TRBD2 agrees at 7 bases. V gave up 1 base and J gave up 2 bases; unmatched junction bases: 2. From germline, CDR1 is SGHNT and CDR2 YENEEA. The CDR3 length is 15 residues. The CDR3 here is CASSLGGSAYNEQFF. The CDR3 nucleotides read TGTGCCAGCAGCTTAGGCGGGAGCGCCTACAATGAGCAGTTCTTC.

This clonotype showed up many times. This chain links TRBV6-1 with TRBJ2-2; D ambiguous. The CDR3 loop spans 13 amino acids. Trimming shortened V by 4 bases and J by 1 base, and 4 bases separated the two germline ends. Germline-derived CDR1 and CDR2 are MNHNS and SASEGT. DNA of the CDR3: TGTGCCAGCAGTGTGGGGAACACCGGGGAGCTGTTTTTT. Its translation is CASSVGNTGELFF.

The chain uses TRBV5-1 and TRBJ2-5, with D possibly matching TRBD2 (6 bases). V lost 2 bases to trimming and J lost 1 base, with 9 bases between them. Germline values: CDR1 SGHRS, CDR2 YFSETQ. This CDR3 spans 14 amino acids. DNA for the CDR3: TGCGCCAGCAGCTTAACTAGCAGCCAAGAGACCCAGTACTTC. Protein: CASSLTSSQETQYF.

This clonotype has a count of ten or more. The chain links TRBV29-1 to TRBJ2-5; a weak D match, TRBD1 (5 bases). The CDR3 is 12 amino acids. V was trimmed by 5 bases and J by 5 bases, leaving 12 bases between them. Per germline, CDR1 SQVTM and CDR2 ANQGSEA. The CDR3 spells CSVRWGAETQYF. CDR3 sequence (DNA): TGCAGCGTTAGATGGGGCGCGGAGACCCAGTACTTC.

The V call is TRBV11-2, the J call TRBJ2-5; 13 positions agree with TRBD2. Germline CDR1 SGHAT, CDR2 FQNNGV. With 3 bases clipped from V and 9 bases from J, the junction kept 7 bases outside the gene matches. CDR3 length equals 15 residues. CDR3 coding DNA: TGTGCCAGCAGCTTGTCCGAACTAGCGGGGGGGCCCCAGTACTTC. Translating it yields CASSLSELAGGPQYF.

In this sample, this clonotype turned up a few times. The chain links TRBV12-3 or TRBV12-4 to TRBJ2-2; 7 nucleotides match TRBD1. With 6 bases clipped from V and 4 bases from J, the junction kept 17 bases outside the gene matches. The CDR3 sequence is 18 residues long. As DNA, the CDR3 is TGTGCCAGCAGCTCGATACAGGGGTTACGGCCAGGCACCGGGGAGCTGTTTTTT. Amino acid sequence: CASSSIQGLRPGTGELFF.

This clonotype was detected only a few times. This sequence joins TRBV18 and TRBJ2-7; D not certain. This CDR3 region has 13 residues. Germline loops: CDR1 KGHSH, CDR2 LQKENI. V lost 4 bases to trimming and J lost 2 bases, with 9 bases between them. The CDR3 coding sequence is TGTGCCAGCTCACAAATAGAAACCTACGAGCAGTACTTC. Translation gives CASSQIETYEQYF.